What follows are 5 T cell receptor beta chains derived from one specimen sequenced in a study of blood T cell repertoires in COVID-19. TCRdb's copy holds only in-frame clones and misses some; the assay was immunoSEQ multiplex PCR. The sample consists of 150,000 or so clones, about 74% of them appearing once. Sequencing used peripheral blood. These receptors all stem from a woman aged 80 or older with acute or convalescent COVID-19.

The chain links TRBV12-3 or TRBV12-4 to TRBJ1-1; D not certain. The V gene lost 2 bases and the J gene lost 4 bases, with 8 bases spanning the gap. This CDR3 contains 13 residues. Written as DNA, the CDR3 is TGTGCCAGCAGTTTAACGGGTTTCACTGAAGCTTTCTTT. Its protein product is CASSLTGFTEAFF.

The chain uses TRBV28 and TRBJ2-1; 11 bases align to TRBD1. The V gene's germline CDR1 is MDHEN and CDR2 SYDVKM. Unmatched junction bases numbered 19, after V lost 6 bases and J lost 0 bases. The CDR3 loop spans 21 amino acids. The CDR3 bases are TGTGCCAGCAGCCCGGACAGGGGGCTCGCAAAGCGGGAGTCCTCCTACAATGAGCAGTTCTTC. It yields the protein CASSPDRGLAKRESSYNEQFF.

The chain couples TRBV7-2 to TRBJ1-6; weak D call: TRBD1 (6 bases). With 2 bases removed from V and 11 bases from J, the gap between germline ends came to 25 bases. This CDR3 has 18 amino acids. The germline V gene encodes CDR1 SGHTA and CDR2 FQGNSA. CDR3 region: CASSLSFRQASLGAPLHF. CDR3 nucleotides: TGTGCCAGCAGCTTAAGCTTTAGACAGGCATCCTTAGGTGCACCCCTCCACTTT.

V gene TRBV10-3 combines with J gene TRBJ2-3; perhaps TRBD2 as D (5 bases). This CDR3 spans 13 amino acids. Trimming took off 4 bases at V and 5 bases at J, with 10 bases between the two ends. Germline V gene lookup returns CDR1 ENHRY and CDR2 SYGVKD. The CDR3 is CAISGKAGDTQYF. DNA for the CDR3: TGTGCCATCAGTGGTAAGGCGGGAGATACGCAGTATTTT.

The V and J genes are TRBV28 and TRBJ2-3; TRBD2 is a possible D gene (6 bases). Germline loops: CDR1 MDHEN, CDR2 SYDVKM. The V and J ends lost 7 bases and 9 bases respectively, with 23 bases between them. The CDR3 contains 15 residues. The CDR3: CASTQPGSGGRTQYF. The CDR3 region has the DNA TGTGCCAGCACCCAACCCGGGAGCGGAGGTAGGACGCAGTATTTT.